This T cell receptor beta chain is drawn from a study of T cells in Graves' hyperthyroidism and ophthalmopathy. Background on the study: Peripheral blood was obtained at initial diagnosis, preceding any treatment.

Germline assignment: CDR1 GTSNPN and CDR2 SVGIG (reference sequence). The V and J ends lost 4 bases and 7 bases respectively, with 16 bases between them. This CDR3 region has 14 residues. Study-level results: Ophthalmopathy was identified by the model a median around 6.9 months ahead of onset. In the blood, most expanded thyroid clonotypes above 0.001 appeared as well.

Researchers took RNA transcripts and amplified the TCR beta CDR3 regions from them. The HTBI primer set was used in a first-round RT-PCR of the TCR CDR3. TCRdb analysed the multiplex PCR reads with MiXCR anew, one entry per CDR3 protein. Seen here are 470,000 or so distinct CDR3 sequences, under 25% observed once, and the top ten hold roughly 29%. This clonotype was found a few times. Its antigen remains unidentified. Sequences were obtained from blood. The chain has TRBV30 and TRBJ2-2; TRBD2 is a possible D gene (7 bases). The sequence was collected from a man aged 18 to 29 with Graves' hyperthyroidism. Written as DNA, the CDR3 is TGTGCCTGGATTCGGGGGGCGCGTGACGGGGAGCTGTTTTTT. Protein product: CAWIRGARDGELFF.